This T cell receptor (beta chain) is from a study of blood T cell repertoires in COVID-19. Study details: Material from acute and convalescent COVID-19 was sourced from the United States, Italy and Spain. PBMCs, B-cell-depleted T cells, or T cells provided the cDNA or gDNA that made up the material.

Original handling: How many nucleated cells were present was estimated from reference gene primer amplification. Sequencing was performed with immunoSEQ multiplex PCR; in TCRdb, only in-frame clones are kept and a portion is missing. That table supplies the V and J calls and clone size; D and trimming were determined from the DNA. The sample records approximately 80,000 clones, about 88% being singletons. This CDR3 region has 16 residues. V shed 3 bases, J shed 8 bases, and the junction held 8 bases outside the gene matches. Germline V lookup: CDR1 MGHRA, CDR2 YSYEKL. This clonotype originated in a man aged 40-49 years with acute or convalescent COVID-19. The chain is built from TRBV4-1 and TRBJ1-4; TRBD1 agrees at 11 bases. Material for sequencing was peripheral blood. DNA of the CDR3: TGCGCCAGCAGCCAGGCTCCCGGGACAGGGGGGGAAAAACTGTTTTTT. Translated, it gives CASSQAPGTGGEKLFF.